Here is one TCR beta chain with its context. This entry belongs to a study of neoadjuvant anti-PD-1 for oral cavity cancer. Overall study: Non-progressing patients received a fourth nivolumab dose near day 43, then surgery on days 50-56.

Only in-frame clones appear in the TCRdb table, and some are missing; sequencing was by immunoSEQ multiplex PCR. This sample has about 23,000 clones, with 25% to 30% found just once. Germline loops: CDR1 SGHVS, CDR2 FNYEAQ. CDR3 size: 14 residues. The V gene lost 2 bases and the J gene lost 6 bases, with 11 bases spanning the gap. Time point here: after neoadjuvant nivolumab, at surgical resection. These newly diagnosed stage II-IVA oral cavity squamous cell carcinoma patients had no prior systemic or radiation treatment. J is TRBJ2-1 and V is TRBV7-6; tentative D call: TRBD1 (5 bases). This sample comprised tumor tissue, obtained after nivolumab (anti-PD-1) treatment. The receptor's source is a person between 40 and 79 years old with oral cavity squamous cell carcinoma. DNA of the CDR3: TGTGCCAGCAGCTTATCCGGCCAGGGCAATGAGCAGTTCTTC. It specifies CASSLSGQGNEQFF.